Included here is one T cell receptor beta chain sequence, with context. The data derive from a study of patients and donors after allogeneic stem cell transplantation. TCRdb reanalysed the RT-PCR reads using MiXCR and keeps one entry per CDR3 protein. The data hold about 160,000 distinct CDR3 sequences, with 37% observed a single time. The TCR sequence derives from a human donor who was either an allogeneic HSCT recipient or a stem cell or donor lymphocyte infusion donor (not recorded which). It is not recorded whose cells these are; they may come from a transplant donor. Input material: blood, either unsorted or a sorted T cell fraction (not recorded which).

CDR3 residues: CASKGMETQYF. The CDR3 nucleotides read TGTGCCTCAAAGGGCATGGAGACCCAGTACTTC. The chain is built from TRBV19 and TRBJ2-5; D unclear. Germline-derived CDR1 and CDR2 are LNHDA and SQIVND (reference sequence). V dropped 11 bases and J dropped 5 bases, with 12 bases sitting between them. The CDR3 spans 11 residues. The variable domain in full, completed from reference TRBV19 and TRBJ2-5, reads DGGITQSPKYLFRKEGQNVTLSCEQNLNHDAMYWYRQDPGQGLRLIYYSQIVNDFQKGDIAEGYSVSREKKESFPLTVTSAQKNPTAFYLCASKGMETQYFGPGTRLLVL.